This is a list of T cell receptor beta chains from one sample in a study of tumor-infiltrating lymphocytes in localized non-small cell lung cancer. Using immunoSEQ multiplex PCR, the repertoire was profiled, and TCRdb retains in-frame clones only, with some absent. The sample holds approximately 24,000 clones, approximately 64% seen once. The specimen was lung tumor tissue. All receptors derive from a human donor with non-small cell lung cancer. Each CDR3 is given without its conserved first and last residue.

TRBV28	TRBJ2-5	ASSVYRGPATQY
TRBV2	TRBJ2-3	ASSERTDTQY
TRBV6-1	TRBJ2-5	ASSLGQGFQETQY
TRBV10-3	TRBJ2-7	AIAGGQGNEQY
TRBV5-1	TRBJ1-1	ASSLDPQENTEAF
TRBV29-1	TRBJ1-2	SVEEGQRLVGGYT
TRBV2	TRBJ2-5	ASSPGTGGETQY
TRBV7-2	TRBJ1-1	ASSLADTYTEAF
TRBV28	TRBJ1-5	ASSLLDHYSNQPQH
TRBV6-1	TRBJ2-3	ASSEGGGGADTQY
TRBV11-3	TRBJ2-2	ASSSGTLLSGELF
TRBV20-1	TRBJ2-1	SARGNNEQF
TRBV10-2	TRBJ2-1	ASSLVGVSYNEQF
TRBV10-3	TRBJ2-7	AIFPDRPPYEQY
TRBV5-5	TRBJ2-1	ASSLEVGNYNEQF
TRBV19	TRBJ2-4	ASSTGATKNIQY
TRBV7-2	TRBJ1-1	ASSAYKNTEAF
TRBV28	TRBJ2-1	ASSYLTLAGGPYNEQF
TRBV10-3	TRBJ1-2	AISDGRYGYT
TRBV5-6	TRBJ2-1	ASSPTGNEQF
TRBV5-1	TRBJ2-2	ASSPSGQGATTNTGELF
TRBV5-5	TRBJ2-1	ASSRLAGDGGEQF
TRBV10-1	TRBJ1-1	ASSGHRAGNTEAF
TRBV11-2	TRBJ2-1	ASSLVVDSSYNEQF
TRBV5-1	TRBJ2-2	ASSFGPRAGTGELF
TRBV11-2	TRBJ2-7	ASSLGHPGTPRSYEQY
TRBV9	TRBJ2-7	ASSVAGDGYEQY